The 20 T cell receptor beta chains presented below share a single source sample, sequenced in a study of shared clonotypes between healthy human individuals. TCRdb's table, derived via immunoSEQ multiplex PCR, lists solely in-frame clones and lacks some. Of a few million clones in the sample, just over 90% were seen once. The sample taken for sequencing was naive CD4+ T cells sorted from blood. Subset here: CD45RA+ positively selected. The receptors shown here come from a man aged 18 to 29 in good health.

The CDR3, as DNA: TGTGCCAGCAGTGTAGACAGTTTGGGCACCGGGGAGCTGTTTTTT. Its translation: CASSVDSLGTGELFF. The chain combines TRBV2 with TRBJ2-2; possibly TRBD1 for D (5 bases). This CDR3 spans 15 amino acids. Per germline, CDR1 SNHLY and CDR2 FYNNEI. V lost 4 bases and J lost 4, with 13 bases in between.

The gene calls are TRBV7-2 and TRBJ2-5; D tentatively fits TRBD1 or TRBD2 (5 bases each). The DNA end lines up better with TRBJ2-7; the J call may be wrong. Germline V gene data show CDR1 as SGHTA and CDR2 as FQGNSA. This CDR3 is built from 14 residues. In DNA, the CDR3 is TGTGCCAGCAGCTTACAGAGGGGAGCCCTCGAGCAGTACTTC. This translates into CASSLQRGALEQYF.

The chain is built from TRBV6-5 and TRBJ1-4, with TRBD1 as a possible D gene (6 bases). V gave up 2 bases and J gave up 10 bases, with 17 bases separating them. The CDR3 totals 15 residues. The germline V gene has CDR1 MNHEY and CDR2 SVGAGI. The CDR3 protein is CASSYSQGTTRKLFF. Written as DNA, the CDR3 is TGTGCCAGCAGTTACAGCCAGGGGACGACCCGAAAACTGTTTTTT.

Turning to this clone: A much larger clone differs from this one at a single base, so this may be a read error. The chain combines TRBV13 with TRBJ2-5; D gene uncertain. Germline loops: CDR1 PRHDT, CDR2 FYEKMQ (reference sequence). The CDR3 is 11 residues long. The V end lost 3 bases, the J end lost 3 bases, and 2 bases lay between the germline ends. Here the CDR3 DNA reads TGTGCCAGCAGCTTTGAAGAGACCCAGTACTTC. Amino acids: CASSFEETQYF. Variable domain in full (rest from reference TRBV13 and TRBJ2-5): AAGVIQSPRHLIKEKRETATLKCYPIPRHDTVYWYQQGPGQDPQFLISFYEKMQSDKGSIPDRFSAQQFSDYHSELNMSSLELGDSALYFCASSFEETQYFGPGTRLLVL.

The gene calls are TRBV6-1 and TRBJ2-1; D is perhaps TRBD1 (6 bases). V gave up 4 bases and J gave up 10 bases, with 14 bases separating them. CDR3 size: 13 residues. Germline loops: CDR1 MNHNS, CDR2 SASEGT. In DNA, the CDR3 is TGTGCCAGCAGTGGGCTAGCCCAGGGGGAGCAGTTCTTC. This codes for CASSGLAQGEQFF.

The chain uses TRBV5-5 and TRBJ2-7, with D unresolved. Per germline, CDR1 SGHKS and CDR2 YYEKEE (reference sequence). V lost 1 base and J 4 bases, leaving 6 bases between the germline ends. The CDR3 is 12 residues long. The chain's CDR3 is CASSLSRYEQYF. For the CDR3, the DNA is TGTGCCAGCAGCTTGTCGAGATACGAGCAGTACTTC.

The rearrangement uses TRBV6-5 and TRBJ1-2; 8 bases are a match to TRBD1. The CDR3 has 13 amino acids. Germline values: CDR1 MNHEY, CDR2 SVGAGI. Trimming removed 6 bases from V and 6 bases from J; junction bases left unmatched: 6. CDR3 loop: CASRGQGDNGYTF. The DNA for the CDR3 is TGTGCCAGCAGAGGACAGGGCGATAATGGCTACACCTTC.

V gene TRBV6-1 combines with J gene TRBJ2-7; 8 positions match TRBD1. The germline CDR1 and CDR2 sequences are MNHNS and SASEGT. The CDR3 length is 13 residues. V shed 6 bases and J 4 bases; nucleotides not matched to a gene: 5. Written as DNA, the CDR3 is TGTGCCAGCAGAAGGACAGGGTTTTACGAGCAGTACTTC. This translates into CASRRTGFYEQYF.

This chain links TRBV2 with TRBJ1-6, with D possibly matching TRBD1 (5 bases). The CDR3 is made up of 16 amino acids. With 1 base removed from V and 5 bases from J, the gap between germline ends came to 12 bases. CDR1 is SNHLY and CDR2 is FYNNEI in the germline V gene. CDR3 residues: CASSEGRGRHNSPLHF. The CDR3 coding sequence is TGTGCCAGCAGTGAAGGTAGGGGAAGGCATAATTCACCCCTCCACTTT.

The chain is built from TRBV7-9 and TRBJ2-1; tentatively, D is TRBD1 or TRBD2 (5 bases each). The CDR3 loop spans 12 amino acids. CDR1 is SEHNR, CDR2 FQNEAQ, per germline (reference sequence). V lost 5 bases, J lost 9 bases, and 11 bases lay in between. CDR3 region: CASSMGEREQFF. The DNA of the CDR3 is TGTGCCAGCAGCATGGGGGAGCGTGAGCAGTTCTTC.

This chain links TRBV2 with TRBJ1-2; D call uncertain. This CDR3 region has 15 residues. CDR1 is SNHLY and CDR2 is FYNNEI in the germline V gene. V lost 3 bases, J lost 4 bases, and 15 bases lay in between. The CDR3 DNA reads as TGTGCCAGCAGTGAGAGAAAACAGTCAACCTATGGCTACACCTTC. It is translated as CASSERKQSTYGYTF. The full variable domain, with the rest looked up from reference TRBV2 and TRBJ1-2, is EPEVTQTPSHQVTQMGQEVILRCVPISNHLYFYWYRQILGQKVEFLVSFYNNEISEKSEIFDDQFSVERPDGSNFTLKIRSTKLEDSAMYFCASSERKQSTYGYTFGSGTRLTVV.

This clone has only one observation. The V call is TRBV7-9, the J call TRBJ2-7; TRBD2 matches 13 bases. Germline V gives CDR1 SEHNR, CDR2 FQNEAQ (reference sequence). CDR3 length: 15 residues. V shed 4 bases and J 5 bases; nucleotides not matched to a gene: 5. CDR3 nucleotide sequence: TGTGCCAGCAGCTCGGGACTAGCGGGGACAAACGAGCAGTACTTC. It encodes CASSSGLAGTNEQYF.

This chain links TRBV28 with TRBJ2-7; D not certain. CDR1 and CDR2 (germline): MDHEN, SYDVKM. V gave up 7 bases and J gave up 3 bases, with 13 bases separating them. The CDR3 extends over 13 amino acids. CDR3 residues: CASMDLTLYEQYF. CDR3 DNA: TGTGCCAGCATGGACCTAACTCTCTACGAGCAGTACTTC.

CDR3 coding DNA: TGTGCCAGCAGCGTGGGAGGGCCCGCGGGCACAGATACGCAGTATTTT. Translated, it gives CASSVGGPAGTDTQYF. The chain uses TRBV9 and TRBJ2-3; TRBD2 agrees at 7 bases. CDR3 size: 16 residues. Germline lookup yields CDR1 SGDLS and CDR2 YYNGEE. V lost 2 bases and J lost 1; bases outside the gene matches: 7.

This sequence joins TRBV27 and TRBJ1-6; TRBD1 matches 8 bases. The germline gives CDR1 MNHEY, CDR2 SMNVEV (reference sequence). Trimming removed 2 bases from V and 0 bases from J; junction bases left unmatched: 21. The CDR3 covers 23 residues. The CDR3 reads CASSLRAAIVDRASSSYNSPLHF. For the CDR3, the DNA is TGTGCCAGCAGTTTACGCGCAGCGATTGTGGACAGGGCTTCTAGCTCCTATAATTCACCCCTCCACTTT.

The V and J genes are TRBV18 and TRBJ2-7, with 11 bases that match TRBD1. CDR3 size: 14 residues. CDR1 KGHSH and CDR2 LQKENI come from the germline V gene. The V gene end was trimmed by 6 bases and the J gene end by 5 bases; junction bases not matched to a gene: 6. CDR3 sequence (DNA): TGTGCCAGCTCCCATGGGACAGGGGGGGACGAGCAGTACTTC. Its protein product is CASSHGTGGDEQYF.

The chain uses TRBV7-2 and TRBJ2-1; 11 bases are a match to TRBD2. CDR1 and CDR2 (germline): SGHTA, FQGNSA. This CDR3 has 16 residues. Losses at the gene ends were 4 bases for V and 4 bases for J; bases not matched to a gene: 6. The CDR3 reads CASSSTGLAEYNEQFF. CDR3 in DNA: TGTGCCAGCAGCTCAACGGGACTAGCGGAATACAATGAGCAGTTCTTC.

The chain joins TRBV10-3 to TRBJ2-3; the match to TRBD2 covers 9 bases. Losses at the gene ends were 5 bases for V and 1 base for J; bases not matched to a gene: 7. CDR3 length: 16 residues. CDR1 and CDR2 (germline): ENHRY, SYGVKD. The CDR3 sequence is CAISTSGRTGTDTQYF. CDR3 in DNA: TGTGCCATCAGTACGAGCGGGAGGACTGGCACAGATACGCAGTATTTT.

The CDR3 DNA follows: TGTGCCAGCAGCTTACCTCTGGTGAAAAATGCGCAGTATTTT. Translating gives CASSLPLVKNAQYF. V and J are TRBV7-8 and TRBJ2-3; unclear D gene. V lost 2 bases to trimming and J lost 10 bases, with 16 bases between them. The CDR3 extends over 14 amino acids. Germline V CDR1 and CDR2: SGHVS, FQNEAQ. Based on the CDR3 plus reference TRBV7-8 and TRBJ2-3, the full variable domain is GAGVSQSPRYKVAKRGQDVALRCDPISGHVSLFWYQQALGQGPEFLTYFQNEAQLDKSGLPSDRFFAERPEGSVSTLKIQRTQQEDSAVYLCASSLPLVKNAQYFGPGTRLTVL.

This sequence joins TRBV7-6 and TRBJ2-5; a possible D gene is TRBD2 (6 bases). Trimming shortened V by 5 bases and J by 8 bases, and 18 bases separated the two germline ends. CDR3 length: 14 amino acids. Per the germline V gene, CDR1 is SGHVS and CDR2 is FNYEAQ. The CDR3 region has the DNA TGTGCCAGCAGCGCTGGGACTGGTCCCTCCACCCAGTACTTC. Translated, it gives CASSAGTGPSTQYF.